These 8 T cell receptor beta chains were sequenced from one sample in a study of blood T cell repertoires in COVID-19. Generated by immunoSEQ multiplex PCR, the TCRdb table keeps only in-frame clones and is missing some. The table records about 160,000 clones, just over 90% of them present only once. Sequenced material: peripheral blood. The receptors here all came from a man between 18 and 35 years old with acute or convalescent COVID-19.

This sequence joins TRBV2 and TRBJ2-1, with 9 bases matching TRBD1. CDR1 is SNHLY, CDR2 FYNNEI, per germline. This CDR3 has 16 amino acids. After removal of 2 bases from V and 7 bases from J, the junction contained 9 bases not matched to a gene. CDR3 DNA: TGTGCCAGCAGTGAATACGGACAGGGGAAAGGTAATGAGCAGTTCTTC. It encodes CASSEYGQGKGNEQFF.

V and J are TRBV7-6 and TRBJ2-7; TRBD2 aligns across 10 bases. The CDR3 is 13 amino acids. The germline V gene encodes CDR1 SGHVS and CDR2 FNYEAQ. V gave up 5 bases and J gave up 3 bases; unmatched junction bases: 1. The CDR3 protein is CASSRTSGYEQYF. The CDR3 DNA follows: TGTGCCAGCAGCCGGACTAGCGGCTACGAGCAGTACTTC. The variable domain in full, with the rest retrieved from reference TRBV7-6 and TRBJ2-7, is GAGVSQSPRYKVTKRGQDVALRCDPISGHVSLYWYRQALGQGPEFLTYFNYEAQQDKSGLPNDRFSAERPEGSISTLTIQRTEQRDSAMYRCASSRTSGYEQYFGPGTRLTVT.

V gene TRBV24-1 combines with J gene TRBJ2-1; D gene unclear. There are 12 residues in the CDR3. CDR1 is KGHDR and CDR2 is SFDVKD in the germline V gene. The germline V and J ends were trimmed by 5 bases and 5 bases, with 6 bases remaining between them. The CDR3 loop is CATSAVDNEQFF. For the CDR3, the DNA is TGTGCCACCAGTGCGGTGGACAATGAGCAGTTCTTC.

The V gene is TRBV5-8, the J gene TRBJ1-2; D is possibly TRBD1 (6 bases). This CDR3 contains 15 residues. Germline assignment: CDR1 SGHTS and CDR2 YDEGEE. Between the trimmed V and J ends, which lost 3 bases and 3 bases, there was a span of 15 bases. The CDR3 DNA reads TGTGCCAGCAGCTCTGGGGGGCGGGAGGACTATGGCTACACCTTC. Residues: CASSSGGREDYGYTF.

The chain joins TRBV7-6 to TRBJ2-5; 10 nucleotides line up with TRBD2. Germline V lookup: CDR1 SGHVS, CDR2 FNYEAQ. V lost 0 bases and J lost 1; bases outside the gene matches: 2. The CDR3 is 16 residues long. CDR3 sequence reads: CASSLATSGAQETQYF. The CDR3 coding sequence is TGTGCCAGCAGCTTAGCTACTAGCGGGGCCCAAGAGACCCAGTACTTC.

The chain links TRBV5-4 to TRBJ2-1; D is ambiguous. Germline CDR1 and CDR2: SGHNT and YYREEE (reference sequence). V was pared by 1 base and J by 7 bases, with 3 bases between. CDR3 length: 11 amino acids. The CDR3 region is CASSLQNEQFF. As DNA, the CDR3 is TGTGCCAGCAGCTTGCAAAATGAGCAGTTCTTC.

CDR3 nucleotide sequence: TGCGCCAGCAGCTTTCCCAGACAGGCCGCTAGCACAGATACGCAGTATTTT. Protein product: CASSFPRQAASTDTQYF. The chain couples TRBV5-1 to TRBJ2-3; D may be TRBD1 (6 bases). The CDR3 consists of 17 residues. The germline V gene encodes CDR1 SGHRS and CDR2 YFSETQ. V shed 2 bases and J shed 0 bases, with 16 bases lying between them.

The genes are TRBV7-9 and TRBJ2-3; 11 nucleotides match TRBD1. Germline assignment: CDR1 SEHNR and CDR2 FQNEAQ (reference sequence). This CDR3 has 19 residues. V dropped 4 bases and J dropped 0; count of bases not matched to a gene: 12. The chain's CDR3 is CASSSRTGGKVPSTDTQYF. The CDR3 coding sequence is TGTGCCAGCAGCTCCCGGACAGGGGGCAAGGTACCCAGCACAGATACGCAGTATTTT.